Reported below is one T cell receptor beta chain. It was with random hexamers that roughly 0.5 to 1 ug RNA was reverse transcribed. TCRdb re-derived calls from the immunoSEQ multiplex PCR reads in MiXCR, one entry per CDR3 protein. The data hold some 58,000 distinct CDR3 sequences, with just under 95% observed a single time. Trimming stripped 4 bases from V and 7 bases from J, with 11 bases between. The germline V gene encodes CDR1 MNHNY and CDR2 SVGAGI (reference sequence). This CDR3 is built from 14 residues. The sample is drawn from a study of CD8 T cells in Susac syndrome. Sequenced input: CD8+ T cells from PBMCs. The origin of this receptor is a human donor with Susac syndrome. J is TRBJ1-6 and V is TRBV6-6; D gene ambiguous. CDR3 DNA: TGTGCCAGCAGTTTCTGGACCGAAAATTCACCCCTCCACTTT. Protein product: CASSFWTENSPLHF.